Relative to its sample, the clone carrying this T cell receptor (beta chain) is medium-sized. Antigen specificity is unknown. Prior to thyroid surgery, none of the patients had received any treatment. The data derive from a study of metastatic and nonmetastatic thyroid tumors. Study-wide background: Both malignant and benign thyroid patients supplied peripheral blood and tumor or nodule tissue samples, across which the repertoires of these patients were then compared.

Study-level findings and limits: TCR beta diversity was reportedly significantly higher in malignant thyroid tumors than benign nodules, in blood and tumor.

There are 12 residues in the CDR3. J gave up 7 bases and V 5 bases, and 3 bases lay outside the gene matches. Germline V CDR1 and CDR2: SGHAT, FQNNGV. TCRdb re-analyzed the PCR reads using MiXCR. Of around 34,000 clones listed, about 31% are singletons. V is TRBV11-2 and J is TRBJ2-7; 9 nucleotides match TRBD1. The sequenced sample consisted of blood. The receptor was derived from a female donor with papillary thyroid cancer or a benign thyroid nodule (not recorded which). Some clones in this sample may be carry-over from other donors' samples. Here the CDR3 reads CASSRTGEEQYF. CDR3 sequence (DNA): TGTGCCAGCAGCAGGACAGGGGAAGAGCAGTACTTC.